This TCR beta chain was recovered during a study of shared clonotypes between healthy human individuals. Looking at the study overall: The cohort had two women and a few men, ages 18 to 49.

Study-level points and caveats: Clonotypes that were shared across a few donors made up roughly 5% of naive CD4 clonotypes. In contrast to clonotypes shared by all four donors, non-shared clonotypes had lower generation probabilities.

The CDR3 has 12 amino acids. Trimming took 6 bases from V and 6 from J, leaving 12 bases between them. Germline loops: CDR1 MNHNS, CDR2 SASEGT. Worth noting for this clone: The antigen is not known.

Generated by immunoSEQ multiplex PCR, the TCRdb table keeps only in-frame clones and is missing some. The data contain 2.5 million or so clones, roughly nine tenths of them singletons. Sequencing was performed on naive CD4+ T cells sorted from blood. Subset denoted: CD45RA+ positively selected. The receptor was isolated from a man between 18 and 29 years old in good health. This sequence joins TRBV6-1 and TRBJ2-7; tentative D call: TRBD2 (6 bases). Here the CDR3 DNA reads TGTGCCAGCAGCGCGGACGGGGGCGAGCAGTACTTC. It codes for CASSADGGEQYF.